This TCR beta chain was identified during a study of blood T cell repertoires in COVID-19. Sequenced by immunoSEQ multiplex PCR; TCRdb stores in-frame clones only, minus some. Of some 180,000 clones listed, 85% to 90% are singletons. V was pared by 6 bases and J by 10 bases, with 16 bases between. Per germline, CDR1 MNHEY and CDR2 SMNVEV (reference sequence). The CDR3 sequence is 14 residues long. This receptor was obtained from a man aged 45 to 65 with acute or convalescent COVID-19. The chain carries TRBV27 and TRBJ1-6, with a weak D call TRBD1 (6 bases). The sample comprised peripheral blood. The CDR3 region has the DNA TGTGCCAGCAGCCAGCAGGGGAGAGGCTCACCCCTCCACTTT. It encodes CASSQQGRGSPLHF.